This T cell receptor (beta chain) derives from a study of blood T cell repertoires in COVID-19. Followed over time, Seattle patients had been enrolled while infection was active. This clone has at least ten counts. Original processing methods: From reference gene primer amplification, estimates of nucleated cell counts were derived. The data were produced by immunoSEQ multiplex PCR, yet TCRdb's version contains in-frame clones alone and is incomplete. V and J calls and clone size are as listed in that table; D and trimming were resolved from the DNA. The table has 390,000 or so clones, around 87% seen once. The sample taken for sequencing was peripheral blood. This clonotype was sampled from a woman in her twenties or thirties with COVID-19, enrolled during active disease.

CDR3 residues: CASSPGTVSNQPQHF. Here the CDR3 DNA reads TGCGCCAGCAGCCCCGGGACAGTTAGCAATCAGCCCCAGCATTTT. The V and J genes are TRBV5-1 and TRBJ1-5; 7 bases fit TRBD1. Germline CDR1 SGHRS, CDR2 YFSETQ. This CDR3 region has 15 residues. V lost 4 bases and J lost 0; bases outside the gene matches: 4.